Sequencing of this TCR beta chain was carried out in a study of regulatory T cells in long-lasting Graves disease. Whole-study context: The study enrolled newly diagnosed Graves' patients on antithyroid drugs under 3 months. The study, taken as a whole, reports: It was in persistent disease that TRBV28, TRBJ1-2 and TRBJ2-5 were favored.

This clonotype was recorded many times. The antigen remains unidentified. Sample time point: newly diagnosed GD, antithyroid drugs for less than 3 months. PBMCs were the source of the RNA used for TCR sequencing. Germline-derived CDR1 and CDR2 are MNHEY and SVGEGT. Trimming pared 8 bases from V and 5 bases from J, leaving 10 bases between. The CDR3 consists of 13 residues. Libraries of TCR beta came from iRepertoire HTBI primers plus Arm-PCR of CDR3 regions. TCRdb fed the multiplex PCR reads into MiXCR, producing one record per CDR3 protein. The table records more than 400,000 distinct CDR3 sequences, about 16% of them present only once. The same data also went into a second study, on T cells in Graves' hyperthyroidism and ophthalmopathy. From that second work: The study used the HTBI primer set for a first-round RT-PCR of the TCR CDR3. Among clonotypes expanded in thyroid above 0.001, most were also found in blood.

The receptor comes from a man aged 40-50 years with Graves disease. Sequenced here: peripheral blood mononuclear cells (PBMCs), sampled at new diagnosis, from a patient treated with antithyroid drugs. The rearrangement links TRBV6-2 or TRBV6-3 to TRBJ1-6, with a tentative D call TRBD1 (5 bases). CDR3 amino acids: CASGTVDNSPLHF. The CDR3, as DNA: TGTGCCAGCGGGACCGTCGATAATTCACCCCTCCACTTT.